The 9 T cell receptor beta chains in this list originate from one sample, sequenced in a study of blood T cell repertoires in COVID-19. Profiled with immunoSEQ multiplex PCR; TCRdb holds only in-frame clones, not every one. The sample has over 120,000 clones; 70% to 90% are singletons. The sequenced material came from peripheral blood. The source is a man aged 65 to 85 with acute or convalescent COVID-19.

The V gene is TRBV6-4, the J gene TRBJ2-7, with D possibly matching TRBD2 (6 bases). Germline V gene lookup returns CDR1 MRHNA and CDR2 SNTAGT. The CDR3 has 17 amino acids. Trimming cost V 0 bases and J 1 base, with 16 bases left between them. CDR3 sequence (DNA): TGTGCCAGCAGTGACTCGATCCTGGGGGGAGTTTCCTACGAGCAGTACTTC. Its translation: CASSDSILGGVSYEQYF.

This clone was detected once. The chain is built from TRBV3-1 (or the pseudogene TRBV3-2) and TRBJ2-3, with 7 bases identical to TRBD1. The CDR3 is 16 amino acids. The J segment lost 1 base and the V segment lost 4 bases, leaving 8 bases of the junction unmatched. The germline V gene encodes CDR1 LGHDT and CDR2 YNNKEL (reference sequence). CDR3 protein: CASSRDRASGTDTQYF. For the CDR3, the DNA is TGTGCCAGCAGCCGGGACAGAGCAAGTGGCACAGATACGCAGTATTTT.

The chain is built from TRBV3-1 (or the pseudogene TRBV3-2) and TRBJ2-7; TRBD1 matches 9 bases. CDR1 is LGHDT and CDR2 is YNNKEL in the germline V gene (reference sequence). After removal of 1 base from V and 2 bases from J, the junction contained 0 bases not matched to a gene. CDR3 length: 14 amino acids. In DNA, the CDR3 is TGTGCCAGCAGCCAAGGGACAGGGGCCTACGAGCAGTACTTC. Encoded protein: CASSQGTGAYEQYF.

The chain couples TRBV5-1 to TRBJ2-3; 9 nucleotides match TRBD1. With V trimmed by 4 bases and J by 1 base, 7 bases remained unmatched. Germline loops: CDR1 SGHRS, CDR2 YFSETQ. The CDR3 contains 16 residues. CDR3 in amino acids: CASSIDRGGGTDTQYF. The DNA for the CDR3 is TGCGCCAGCAGCATAGACAGGGGGGGTGGCACAGATACGCAGTATTTT.

The chain employs TRBV9 and TRBJ2-2; D is undetermined. The CDR3 runs to 15 residues. Trimming left V 4 bases short and J 2 bases short, with 12 bases between. Germline V gene sequence: CDR1 SGDLS, CDR2 YYNGEE. DNA for the CDR3: TGTGCCAGCAGCCGAATTTCGAGTAACACCGGGGAGCTGTTTTTT. This codes for CASSRISSNTGELFF.

The chain employs TRBV2 and TRBJ2-7; tentative D call: TRBD1 (6 bases). V lost 5 bases and J lost 3, with 8 bases in between. Germline CDR1 reads SNHLY; CDR2 reads FYNNEI. The CDR3 is 12 amino acids. CDR3 DNA: TGTGCCAGCAGTAGGGACATCTACGAGCAGTACTTC. This sequence encodes CASSRDIYEQYF.

This chain links TRBV18 with TRBJ2-7; D unresolved. CDR1 is KGHSH, CDR2 LQKENI, per germline. The CDR3 has 17 amino acids. With 1 base removed from V and 3 bases from J, the gap between germline ends came to 19 bases. DNA for the CDR3: TGTGCCAGCTCACCACTTGGCGGTAGAGATCTAGGCTACGAGCAGTACTTC. Its protein is CASSPLGGRDLGYEQYF.

This clone has only one observation. The rearrangement uses TRBV6-5 and TRBJ2-1, with 8 bases aligning to TRBD1. This CDR3 spans 13 amino acids. Unmatched junction bases numbered 6, after V lost 6 bases and J lost 8 bases. Germline CDR1 and CDR2: MNHEY and SVGAGI. CDR3 region: CASSRTGSDEQFF. Here the CDR3 DNA reads TGTGCCAGCAGCCGGACAGGGAGCGATGAGCAGTTCTTC.

This clone was picked up a small number of times. V usage is TRBV2 and J usage is TRBJ2-3, with 11 positions matching TRBD1. V dropped 3 bases and J dropped 7; count of bases not matched to a gene: 3. There are 14 residues in the CDR3. Germline lookup yields CDR1 SNHLY and CDR2 FYNNEI. The CDR3 DNA is TGTGCCAGCAGTGATCGGACAGGGGGCAATACGCAGTATTTT. It specifies CASSDRTGGNTQYF.